Detailed here is one T cell receptor beta chain. The antigen remains unidentified. The sample is drawn from a study of cytomegalovirus exposure and HLA in healthy donors. Findings and caveats of the study: Later on, an analysis tied approximately 15,000 TCR beta sequences to HLA alleles at 0.05 false discovery rate. According to an earlier analysis, most TCR beta V segments yielded productive rearrangements about 87% or about 30% of the time.

60 Vbeta and 13 Jbeta primers were used in PCR. Original processing notes: In a later analysis, 75 million to 95 million unique TCR beta chains included roughly 11 million shared by two or more donors. The table came from immunoSEQ multiplex PCR; TCRdb's copy has only in-frame clones and leaves some out. From that table come the V and J calls and clone size; the DNA was used to work out D and trimming. This table holds about 140,000 clones, 88% found once. The sequencing sample was made of PBMCs. The sequence was obtained from a woman aged 40-49 years in good health and CMV-seronegative.

Here the CDR3 reads CASSGGTSGSYEQYF. In DNA form, the CDR3 reads TGTGCCAGCAGCGGAGGGACTAGCGGATCCTACGAGCAGTACTTC. The J gene is TRBJ2-7, the V gene TRBV5-4, with 11 nucleotides matching TRBD2. V dropped 4 bases and J dropped 1; count of bases not matched to a gene: 4. CDR1 is SGHNT and CDR2 is YYREEE in the germline V gene (reference sequence). The CDR3 is made up of 15 amino acids.